A selection of T cell receptor beta chains follows, all from one sample in a study of T cell repertoires in cytomegalovirus infection. These TCRs are of unknown antigen specificity. TCRdb reprocessed the reads via MiXCR and lists one record per CDR3 protein. The sample shows 900,000 to 950,000 distinct CDR3 sequences, around 30% of them seen only once. The starting material was cultured CD8+ T cells from PBMCs, obtained from culture after CMV antigen stimulation. The origin of the receptors is a human donor in good health (CMV status not recorded). Some clones in this sample may be carry-over from other donors' samples. The CDR3 runs from the conserved cysteine through the conserved F or W. D genes are given only for firm matches. The listing skips clone size in some rows; elsewhere it reads once, few, many or a size class.

d_call j_call v_call clone_size cdr3_aa cdr3_nt
TRBD1 TRBJ2-2 TRBV27 few CASSSPDWTGGLSGELFF TGTGCCAGCAGTTCCCCGGATTGGACAGGGGGCTTGAGCGGGGAGCTGTTTTTT
TRBD2 TRBJ2-1 TRBV7-6 many CASSFSGGLYNEQFF TGTGCCAGCAGCTTTAGCGGGGGCCTCTACAATGAGCAGTTCTTC
TRBD1 TRBJ2-3 TRBV11-3 NA CASSPGTASADTQYF TGTGCCAGCAGCCCCGGGACAGCGAGTGCAGATACGCAGTATTTT
TRBD1 TRBJ1-6 TRBV7-9 NA CASSPGQGADSPLHF TGTGCCAGCAGCCCGGGACAGGGGGCTGATTCACCCCTCCACTTT
NA TRBJ1-1 TRBV12-3/TRBV12-4 few CASSSWRDTEAFF TGTGCCAGCAGTTCCTGGAGGGACACTGAAGCTTTCTTT
TRBD2 TRBJ2-3 TRBV20-1 once CSGTTGTSGGPDTQYF TGCAGTGGCACCACCGGGACTAGCGGGGGGCCAGATACGCAGTATTTT
NA TRBJ1-4 TRBV4-1 NA CASSQDGNEKLFF TGCGCCAGCAGCCAAGACGGCAATGAAAAACTGTTTTTT
NA TRBJ1-2 TRBV2 NA CASSVEKTPSGYGYTF TGTGCCAGCAGTGTCGAAAAGACTCCTTCGGGCTATGGCTACACCTTC
TRBD1 TRBJ1-5 TRBV4-1 NA CASSQERNRGKPQHF TGCGCCAGCAGCCAAGAACGGAACAGGGGGAAGCCCCAGCATTTT
NA TRBJ1-2 TRBV7-9 NA CASSLPPRVAGYGYTF TGTGCCAGCAGCTTACCGCCCCGGGTCGCGGGTTATGGCTACACCTTC
TRBD2 TRBJ2-2 TRBV7-9 NA CASSLVRLAVSNTGELFF TGTGCCAGCAGCTTAGTACGACTAGCAGTTTCGAACACCGGGGAGCTGTTTTTT
TRBD2 TRBJ2-5 TRBV3-1 NA CASSQAGGKWTQYF TGTGCCAGCAGCCAAGCGGGGGGGAAATGGACCCAGTACTTC